A single sample is the source of the 32 T cell receptor beta chains below, sequenced in a study of blood T cell repertoires in COVID-19 (dated by TCRdb to the early 2020s). To prepare the library, the immunoSEQ multiplex PCR assay was applied. The table was pulled from immuneACCESS by TCRdb, which kept in-frame rearrangements only. Such tables lose some clones; where checked, under half of the loss comes from unresolved V genes, and the rest has no known cause. The sample table lists tens of thousands of clones, 85% to 90% of them with a count of one. The ten largest clones take up roughly 15% of the sample. Sequenced material: peripheral blood. The receptors come from a human donor in a cohort sampled during active COVID-19.

The chain employs TRBV6-6 and TRBJ1-6, with D uncertain. This CDR3 contains 15 residues. Germline V lookup: CDR1 MNHNY, CDR2 SVGAGI (reference sequence). V was pared by 2 bases and J by 8 bases, with 13 bases between. The CDR3 nucleotides are TGTGCCAGCAGTTACGGTCGGGGATTTCATTCACCCCTCCACTTT. This gives the protein CASSYGRGFHSPLHF.

The J gene is TRBJ2-5, the V gene TRBV7-9, with D perhaps TRBD2 (5 bases). CDR3 length: 16 amino acids. V dropped 1 base and J dropped 1 base, with 13 bases sitting between them. Germline CDR1 and CDR2: SEHNR and FQNEAQ (reference sequence). The CDR3 sequence: CASSLGGGSFQETQYF. The DNA for the CDR3 is TGTGCCAGCAGCTTAGGCGGTGGGAGCTTCCAAGAGACCCAGTACTTC. Full variable domain (rest looked up from reference TRBV7-9 and TRBJ2-5): DTGVSQNPRHKITKRGQNVTFRCDPISEHNRLYWYRQTLGQGPEFLTYFQNEAQLEKSRLLSDRFSAERPKGSFSTLEIQRTEQGDSAMYLCASSLGGGSFQETQYFGPGTRLLVL.

The V call is TRBV19, the J call TRBJ2-6; D is uncertain. This CDR3 region has 15 residues. V was cut by 1 base and J by 0 bases, with 4 bases left in between. Germline V CDR1 and CDR2: LNHDA, SQIVND (reference sequence). This CDR3 reads CASSIGGSGANVLTF. CDR3 nucleotides: TGTGCCAGTAGTATAGGAGGCTCTGGGGCCAACGTCCTGACTTTC.

This clone was picked up a small number of times. J is TRBJ2-7 and V is TRBV7-2, with D unresolved. Germline CDR1 reads SGHTA; CDR2 reads FQGNSA. V shed 5 bases and J shed 4 bases, with 21 bases lying between them. The CDR3 length is 16 residues. CDR3 nucleotides: TGTGCCAGCAGCCCCCTAGGCGCGGAGCGATTTTACGAGCAGTACTTC. Its protein product is CASSPLGAERFYEQYF.

J is TRBJ1-6 and V is TRBV5-4; the D gene is possibly TRBD1 (5 bases). Between the trimmed V and J ends, which lost 5 bases and 0 bases, there was a span of 12 bases. CDR3 length equals 16 residues. In germline, CDR1 is SGHNT, CDR2 YYREEE (reference sequence). CDR3 amino acids: CASRKGEGSYNSPLHF. In DNA form, the CDR3 reads TGTGCCAGCAGAAAAGGGGAGGGCTCCTATAATTCACCCCTCCACTTT.

The chain has TRBV27 and TRBJ1-6; no clear D gene. Trimming took off 5 bases at V and 6 bases at J, with 14 bases between the two ends. Germline V gene data show CDR1 as MNHEY and CDR2 as SMNVEV (reference sequence). The CDR3 runs to 15 residues. This CDR3 reads CASSAFMSGNSPLHF. The CDR3 DNA is TGTGCCAGCAGTGCGTTTATGTCCGGTAATTCACCCCTCCACTTT.

The chain recombines TRBV18 with TRBJ1-1; the match to TRBD1 covers 11 bases. After removal of 3 bases from V and 4 bases from J, the junction contained 4 bases not matched to a gene. CDR1 and CDR2 (germline): KGHSH, LQKENI. This CDR3 is built from 15 residues. CDR3 amino acids: CASSPGQGVSTEAFF. CDR3 in DNA: TGTGCCAGCTCACCGGGACAGGGGGTCAGCACTGAAGCTTTCTTT.

This rearrangement joins TRBV5-1 to TRBJ2-7, with 14 nucleotides matching TRBD2. The V and J ends lost 5 bases and 3 bases, in that order; junction bases with no gene match: 7. Germline V gene lookup returns CDR1 SGHRS and CDR2 YFSETQ. The CDR3 runs to 16 residues. The CDR3 nucleotides are TGCGCCAGCAGAGCCGGGACTAGCGGGAGAGACTACGAGCAGTACTTC. It yields the protein CASRAGTSGRDYEQYF.

The chain combines TRBV28 with TRBJ2-6; 7 bases fit TRBD1. The CDR3 extends over 17 amino acids. From germline, CDR1 is MDHEN and CDR2 SYDVKM. Trimming took 5 bases from V and 0 from J; bases not matched to a gene: 7. As DNA, the CDR3 is TGTGCCAGCAGTCCTTGGGACAGCTACTCTGGGGCCAACGTCCTGACTTTC. Translating gives CASSPWDSYSGANVLTF.

The CDR3 DNA reads TGTGCCAGCAGCGTTTCTAGCGGGATTCAAGAGACCCAGTACTTC. This gives the protein CASSVSSGIQETQYF. The rearrangement uses TRBV9 and TRBJ2-5, with 9 positions matching TRBD2. CDR3 length: 15 residues. J lost 2 bases, V lost 2 bases, and 4 bases had no gene match. The germline V gene has CDR1 SGDLS and CDR2 YYNGEE.

V usage is TRBV28 and J usage is TRBJ1-1, with D tentatively TRBD1 (5 bases). V was cut by 10 bases and J by 1 base, with 7 bases left in between. Germline V CDR1 and CDR2: MDHEN, SYDVKM. The CDR3 has 11 amino acids. The CDR3 is CATQGNTEAFF. CDR3 coding DNA: TGTGCCACGCAGGGGAACACTGAAGCTTTCTTT. The whole variable domain, filled in from reference TRBV28 and TRBJ1-1, reads DVKVTQSSRYLVKRTGEKVFLECVQDMDHENMFWYRQDPGLGLRLIYFSYDVKMKEKGDIPEGYSVSREKKERFSLILESASTNQTSMYLCATQGNTEAFFGQGTRLTVV.

The chain has TRBV6-6 and TRBJ2-1, with TRBD2 identical over 13 bases. V was clipped by 6 bases and J by 7 bases; unmatched bases: 6. Germline V gene data show CDR1 as MNHNY and CDR2 as SVGAGI (reference sequence). The length of the CDR3 is 15 residues. The CDR3 DNA is TGTGCCAGCAGATCTGGGACTAGCGGGGAGAATGAGCAGTTCTTC. Amino acid sequence: CASRSGTSGENEQFF.

This clone was seen once. The gene calls are TRBV6-5 and TRBJ1-5; 7 bases are a match to TRBD1. CDR3 size: 14 residues. Germline CDR1 MNHEY, CDR2 SVGAGI. V shed 6 bases and J 4 bases; nucleotides not matched to a gene: 6. CDR3 protein: CASRLGQENQPQHF. The CDR3 DNA is TGTGCCAGCAGGCTCGGACAGGAGAATCAGCCCCAGCATTTT.

The chain recombines TRBV5-5 with TRBJ2-7; possible D gene TRBD2, 6 bases. The length of the CDR3 is 13 residues. CDR1 SGHKS and CDR2 YYEKEE come from the germline V gene (reference sequence). Trimming took off 3 bases at V and 7 bases at J, with 14 bases between the two ends. In DNA, the CDR3 is TGTGCCAGCAGCTCACAGCCGGGACTGGAGCAGTACTTC. It is translated as CASSSQPGLEQYF.

The rearrangement links TRBV5-5 to TRBJ1-2; 9 bases are a match to TRBD1. This CDR3 has 14 amino acids. Germline V gives CDR1 SGHKS, CDR2 YYEKEE (reference sequence). V lost 0 bases, J lost 8 bases, and 5 bases stayed unmatched. The CDR3 DNA is TGTGCCAGCAGCTTGGAGGGACAGGGACTGGGCTACACCTTC. Its protein product is CASSLEGQGLGYTF.

This chain links TRBV5-1 with TRBJ2-1; 9 nucleotides align to TRBD1. The CDR3 covers 15 residues. The V gene's germline CDR1 is SGHRS and CDR2 YFSETQ. V lost 4 bases and J lost 6; bases outside the gene matches: 8. CDR3 region: CASSHIQGAVNEQFF. The DNA for the CDR3 is TGCGCCAGCAGCCACATACAGGGGGCGGTCAATGAGCAGTTCTTC. Based on the CDR3 plus reference TRBV5-1 and TRBJ2-1, the full variable domain is KAGVTQTPRYLIKTRGQQVTLSCSPISGHRSVSWYQQTPGQGLQFLFEYFSETQRNKGNFPGRFSGRQFSNSRSEMNVSTLELGDSALYLCASSHIQGAVNEQFFGPGTRLTVL.

In its sample, this clone is medium-sized. The chain carries TRBV13 and TRBJ2-7; D perhaps matches TRBD2 (6 bases). The V gene's germline CDR1 is PRHDT and CDR2 FYEKMQ (reference sequence). The CDR3 loop spans 15 amino acids. The V and J ends lost 5 bases and 0 bases respectively, with 14 bases between them. The CDR3, as DNA: TGTGCCAGCAGCCCCCCTCGGGGGAGCTCCTACGAGCAGTACTTC. Translating gives CASSPPRGSSYEQYF.

The chain uses TRBV2 and TRBJ2-3, with 11 bases identical to TRBD2. Germline V lookup: CDR1 SNHLY, CDR2 FYNNEI. This CDR3 has 15 residues. V lost 4 bases and J lost 5; bases outside the gene matches: 5. This chain's CDR3 is CASSGGLADRDTQYF. The CDR3 DNA sequence: TGTGCCAGCAGTGGGGGACTAGCGGACAGAGATACGCAGTATTTT.

The chain recombines TRBV7-2 with TRBJ1-1, with D unresolved. CDR3 length: 13 amino acids. The ends were cut back, 3 bases at V and 3 bases at J, with 8 bases in the middle. Germline CDR1 SGHTA, CDR2 FQGNSA. The CDR3 loop is CASSFGRDTEAFF. CDR3 DNA sequence: TGTGCCAGCAGCTTCGGGCGGGACACTGAAGCTTTCTTT. Full variable domain (missing parts from reference TRBV7-2 and TRBJ1-1): GAGVSQSPSNKVTEKGKDVELRCDPISGHTALYWYRQSLGQGLEFLIYFQGNSAPDKSGLPSDRFSAERTGGSVSTLTIQRTQQEDSAVYLCASSFGRDTEAFFGQGTRLTVV.

The chain links TRBV7-8 to TRBJ2-2, with 7 bases identical to TRBD1. The CDR3 totals 16 residues. Germline CDR1 is SGHVS and CDR2 is FQNEAQ. V lost 0 bases, J lost 6 bases, and 7 bases stayed unmatched. CDR3 in DNA: TGTGCCAGCAGCTTAGCGTTGTCAGGGGGATCCGGGGAGCTGTTTTTT. As protein: CASSLALSGGSGELFF.

In the case of this clone: This sample includes further DNA sequences coding for the same CDR3. CDR3 sequence: CASSVATGEAGNTIYF. The CDR3 nucleotides read TGTGCCAGCAGCGTAGCTACGGGGGAAGCTGGAAACACCATATATTTT. The V gene is TRBV9, the J gene TRBJ1-3; TRBD1 might be the D (5 bases). CDR3 length: 16 amino acids. Germline V gene lookup returns CDR1 SGDLS and CDR2 YYNGEE. V was shortened by 0 bases and J by 2 bases, with 12 bases between the two germline ends.

Only a few counts were recorded for this clone. The chain is built from TRBV5-6 and TRBJ1-2, with D perhaps TRBD1 (5 bases). Looked up from germline, CDR1 is SGHDT and CDR2 is YYEEEE. The CDR3 runs 15 residues. The V end lost 0 bases, the J end lost 3 bases, and 12 bases lay between the germline ends. CDR3 bases: TGTGCCAGCAGCTTGGGAGGACAACCGTACTATGGCTACACCTTC. Amino acids: CASSLGGQPYYGYTF.

In DNA, the CDR3 is TGTGCCTGGGCTGCAGGGACACTTAATCAGCCCCAGCATTTT. It specifies CAWAAGTLNQPQHF. The V call is TRBV30, the J call TRBJ1-5; maybe TRBD1 (6 bases). Germline V CDR1 and CDR2: GTSNPN, SVGIG (reference sequence). There are 14 residues in the CDR3. Trimming left V 5 bases short and J 4 bases short, with 15 bases between.

This clone was detected once. The chain combines TRBV29-1 with TRBJ1-1; a possible D gene is TRBD1 (6 bases). Trimming took off 5 bases at V and 11 bases at J, with 18 bases between the two ends. In germline, CDR1 is SQVTM, CDR2 ANQGSEA. The CDR3 sequence is 12 residues long. This CDR3 is CSVPDQGLSAFF. The CDR3 region has the DNA TGCAGCGTTCCGGATCAGGGGTTGAGCGCTTTCTTT.

The chain links TRBV28 to TRBJ2-1; the D is unclear. Germline lookup yields CDR1 MDHEN and CDR2 SYDVKM. This CDR3 has 16 amino acids. Trimming cost V 2 bases and J 0 bases, with 11 bases left between them. CDR3 amino acids: CASSLAADSSYNEQFF. The CDR3 DNA reads as TGTGCCAGCAGTTTAGCGGCCGATAGCTCCTACAATGAGCAGTTCTTC.

The gene calls are TRBV5-1 and TRBJ2-5; D call uncertain. V lost 0 bases, J lost 5 bases, and 8 bases lay in between. CDR3 length: 13 amino acids. Germline V gene sequence: CDR1 SGHRS, CDR2 YFSETQ. The CDR3 nucleotides read TGCGCCAGCAGCTTGGACCGGTGGGAGACCCAGTACTTC. Its protein product is CASSLDRWETQYF.

The chain uses TRBV20-1 and TRBJ2-1; 7 nucleotides agree with TRBD2. Unmatched junction bases numbered 7, after V lost 3 bases and J lost 5 bases. Germline-derived CDR1 and CDR2 are DFQATT and SNEGSKA (reference sequence). The CDR3 is 14 amino acids. The chain's CDR3 is CSASSSGVNNEQFF. The CDR3, as DNA: TGCAGTGCTAGTTCCAGCGGGGTAAACAATGAGCAGTTCTTC.

The V and J genes are TRBV5-1 and TRBJ1-4, with TRBD1 matching 8 bases. The junction had 7 bases not matched to a gene; V was cut back by 5 bases and J by 7 bases. The CDR3 totals 14 residues. Germline CDR1 is SGHRS and CDR2 is YFSETQ. Here the CDR3 reads CASSSGQGTEKLFF. For the CDR3, the DNA is TGCGCCAGCAGTTCCGGACAGGGAACTGAAAAACTGTTTTTT.

The J gene is TRBJ1-5, the V gene TRBV3-1 (or the pseudogene TRBV3-2), with no clear D. The V end was cut by 1 base, the J end by 0 bases, with 7 bases between. The CDR3 consists of 15 residues. From germline, CDR1 is LGHDT and CDR2 YNNKEL (reference sequence). Written as DNA, the CDR3 is TGTGCCAGCAGCCAAGGTCAGAATAGCAATCAGCCCCAGCATTTT. Its translation is CASSQGQNSNQPQHF.

The chain combines TRBV5-4 with TRBJ2-7, with 13 bases identical to TRBD2. The CDR3 has 14 residues. The V and J ends lost 4 bases and 5 bases, in that order; junction bases with no gene match: 3. The germline V gene has CDR1 SGHNT and CDR2 YYREEE (reference sequence). This CDR3 reads CASSPGLAGDEQYF. In nucleotides, the CDR3 is TGTGCCAGCAGCCCCGGACTAGCGGGAGACGAGCAGTACTTC.

This clone was counted a few times. The CDR3 DNA is TGTGCCAGTAGTCCCTACCGGGGTTCTCCGAACACTGAAGCTTTCTTT. Protein sequence: CASSPYRGSPNTEAFF. The chain employs TRBV19 and TRBJ1-1; D not resolved. The CDR3 is 16 amino acids. CDR1 LNHDA and CDR2 SQIVND come from the germline V gene (reference sequence). V was cut by 5 bases and J by 1 base, with 17 bases left in between.

The V call is TRBV5-1, the J call TRBJ1-4; D is perhaps TRBD1 (5 bases). Germline CDR1 is SGHRS and CDR2 is YFSETQ. V was pared by 5 bases and J by 5 bases, with 13 bases between. The CDR3 is made up of 14 amino acids. The CDR3 DNA reads TGCGCCAGCAGTCAAGGGACTGGAAATGAAAAACTGTTTTTT. Encoded protein: CASSQGTGNEKLFF.